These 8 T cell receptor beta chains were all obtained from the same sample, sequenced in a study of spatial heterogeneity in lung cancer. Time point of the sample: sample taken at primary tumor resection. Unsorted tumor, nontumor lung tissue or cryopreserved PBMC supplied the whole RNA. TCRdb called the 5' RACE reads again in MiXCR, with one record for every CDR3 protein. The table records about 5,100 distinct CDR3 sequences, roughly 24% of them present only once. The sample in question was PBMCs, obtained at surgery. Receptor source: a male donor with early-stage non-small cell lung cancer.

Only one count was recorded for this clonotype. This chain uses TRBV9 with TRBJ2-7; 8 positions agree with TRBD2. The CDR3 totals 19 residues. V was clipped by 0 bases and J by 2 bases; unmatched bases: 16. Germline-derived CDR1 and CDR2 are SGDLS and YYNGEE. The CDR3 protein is CASSVGPWKGREATYEQYF. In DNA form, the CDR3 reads TGTGCCAGCAGCGTAGGACCTTGGAAAGGGCGGGAGGCGACCTACGAGCAGTACTTC.

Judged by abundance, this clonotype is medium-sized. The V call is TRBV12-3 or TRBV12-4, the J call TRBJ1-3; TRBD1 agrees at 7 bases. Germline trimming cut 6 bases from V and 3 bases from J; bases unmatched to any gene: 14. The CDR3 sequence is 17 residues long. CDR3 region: CASSPARGTADGNTIYF. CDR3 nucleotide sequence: TGTGCCAGCAGCCCCGCGAGGGGGACAGCCGATGGAAACACCATATATTTT.

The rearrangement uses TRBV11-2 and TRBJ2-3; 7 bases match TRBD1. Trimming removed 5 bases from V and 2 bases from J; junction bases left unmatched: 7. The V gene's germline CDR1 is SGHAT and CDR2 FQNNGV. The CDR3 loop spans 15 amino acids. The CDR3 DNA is TGTGCCAGCAGCCCCGGGACAGAGAACACAGATACGCAGTATTTT. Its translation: CASSPGTENTDTQYF.

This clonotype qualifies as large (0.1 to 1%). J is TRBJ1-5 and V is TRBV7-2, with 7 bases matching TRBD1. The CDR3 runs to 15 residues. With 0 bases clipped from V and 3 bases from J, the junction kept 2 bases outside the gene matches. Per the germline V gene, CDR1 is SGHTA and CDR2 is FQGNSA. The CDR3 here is CASSLAGTVNQPQHF. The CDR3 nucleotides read TGTGCCAGCAGCTTAGCCGGGACAGTCAATCAGCCCCAGCATTTT.

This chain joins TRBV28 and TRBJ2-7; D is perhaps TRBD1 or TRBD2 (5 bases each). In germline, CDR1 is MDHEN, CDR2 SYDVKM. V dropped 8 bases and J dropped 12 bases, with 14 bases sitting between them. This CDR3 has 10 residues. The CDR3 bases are TGTGCCAGCGGTGGGGACCGCGTGTACTTC. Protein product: CASGGDRVYF. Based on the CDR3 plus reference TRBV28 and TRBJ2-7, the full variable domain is DVKVTQSSRYLVKRTGEKVFLECVQDMDHENMFWYRQDPGLGLRLIYFSYDVKMKEKGDIPEGYSVSREKKERFSLILESASTNQTSMYLCASGGDRVYFGPGTRLTVT.

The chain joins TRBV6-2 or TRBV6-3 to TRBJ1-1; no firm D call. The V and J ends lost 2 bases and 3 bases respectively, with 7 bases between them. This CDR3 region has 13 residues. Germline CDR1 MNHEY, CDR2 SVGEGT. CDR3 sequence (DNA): TGTGCCAGCAGTTACGGGCCGTACACTGAAGCTTTCTTT. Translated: CASSYGPYTEAFF.

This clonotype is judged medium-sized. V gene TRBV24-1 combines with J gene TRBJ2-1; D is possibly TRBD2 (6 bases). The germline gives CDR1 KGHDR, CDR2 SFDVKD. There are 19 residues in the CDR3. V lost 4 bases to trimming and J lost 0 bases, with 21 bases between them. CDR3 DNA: TGTGCCACCAGTGACTCGCATTCAACTAGCCCAAACTCCTACAATGAGCAGTTCTTC. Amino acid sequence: CATSDSHSTSPNSYNEQFF.

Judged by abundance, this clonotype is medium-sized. This CDR3 is CSARALRGPNTGELFF. In DNA form, the CDR3 reads TGCAGTGCTAGAGCATTGCGCGGTCCGAACACCGGGGAGCTGTTTTTT. The chain couples TRBV20-1 to TRBJ2-2, with no clear D. The CDR3 contains 16 residues. Germline-derived CDR1 and CDR2 are DFQATT and SNEGSKA (reference sequence). V was cut by 1 base and J by 0 bases, with 12 bases left in between.